Presented here are 3 T cell receptor beta chains from one specimen sequenced in a study of blood T cell repertoires in COVID-19. TCRdb keeps only in-frame clones here, not all; method: immunoSEQ multiplex PCR. The sample consists of about 140,000 clones, about 82% of them appearing once. Sequencing used peripheral blood. The receptors stem from a man aged 45 to 65 with acute or convalescent COVID-19.

The chain links TRBV6-6 to TRBJ1-6; D uncertain. Germline CDR1 reads MNHNY; CDR2 reads SVGAGI (reference sequence). This CDR3 region has 14 residues. The V and J ends lost 8 bases and 9 bases respectively, with 17 bases between them. CDR3 nucleotides: TGTGCCAGCGCGGCAGTACCGGTCTTTTCACCCCTCCACTTT. Translating gives CASAAVPVFSPLHF.

The chain combines TRBV5-6 with TRBJ1-2; weak D call: TRBD1 (6 bases). The germline CDR1 and CDR2 sequences are SGHDT and YYEEEE. V gave up 6 bases and J gave up 7 bases, with 25 bases separating them. This CDR3 region has 16 residues. CDR3 DNA sequence: TGTGCCAGCAACTACGCTTGGGGGCGCGGGTTTGGTGGCTACACCTTC. Protein: CASNYAWGRGFGGYTF.

This clone has a handful of counts. The chain combines TRBV28 with TRBJ2-2; D perhaps matches TRBD2 (6 bases). Trimming pared 3 bases from V and 8 bases from J, leaving 22 bases between. The CDR3 is 17 residues long. The germline CDR1 and CDR2 sequences are MDHEN and SYDVKM. The CDR3 bases are TGTGCCAGCAGTTTTGTAGGGGCGGGAAGAAGCCCAGGGGAGCTGTTTTTT. Protein product: CASSFVGAGRSPGELFF.